The 27 T cell receptor beta chains below all came from one sample that was sequenced in a study of T cells in Graves' hyperthyroidism and ophthalmopathy. Template material for amplifying TCR beta CDR3 regions consisted of RNA transcripts. TCR CDR3 regions were first amplified by RT-PCR with HTBI primers. TCRdb ran MiXCR on the multiplex PCR reads and lists one entry per CDR3 protein. The sample lists about 300,000 distinct CDR3 sequences, 16% occurring once. Source material: blood. All receptors derive from a man aged 30 to 45 with Graves' hyperthyroidism.

The rearrangement uses TRBV9 and TRBJ1-2; possible D gene TRBD1, 5 bases. Deletions cut 0 bases from V and 5 bases from J, with 8 bases between. CDR3 length: 13 residues. CDR1 is SGDLS and CDR2 is YYNGEE in the germline V gene. CDR3: CASSVDRRYGYTF. Here the CDR3 DNA reads TGTGCCAGCAGCGTAGACAGGAGGTATGGCTACACCTTC.

This clonotype was observed at least ten times. The chain is built from TRBV11-2 and TRBJ1-5; D is perhaps TRBD1 (5 bases). The CDR3 spans 16 residues. V lost 4 bases, J lost 6 bases, and 19 bases lay in between. The germline V gene has CDR1 SGHAT and CDR2 FQNNGV. The CDR3 here is CASSSATDSRGQPQHF. As DNA, the CDR3 is TGTGCCAGCAGCTCGGCGACCGACAGCCGGGGTCAGCCCCAGCATTTT.

This clonotype was counted only a few times. The chain uses TRBV5-1 and TRBJ2-1; no reliable D call. The V gene's germline CDR1 is SGHRS and CDR2 YFSETQ. This CDR3 is 11 amino acids long. V dropped 1 base and J dropped 10 bases, with 6 bases sitting between them. CDR3 amino acids: CASSLLFEQFF. CDR3 bases: TGCGCCAGCAGCTTGTTGTTCGAGCAGTTCTTC.

This clonotype was counted many times. The chain uses TRBV6-1 and TRBJ2-3; 7 bases fit TRBD2. The J segment lost 0 bases and the V segment lost 4 bases, leaving 4 bases of the junction unmatched. From germline, CDR1 is MNHNS and CDR2 SASEGT. This CDR3 contains 15 residues. The CDR3, as DNA: TGTGCCAGCAGTGTAATTAGCGGGAGCACAGATACGCAGTATTTT. It encodes CASSVISGSTDTQYF.

This clonotype was counted many times. The chain uses TRBV24-1 and TRBJ2-3; no clear D gene. Germline loops: CDR1 KGHDR, CDR2 SFDVKD. This CDR3 region has 13 residues. Trimming stripped 3 bases from V and 5 bases from J, with 8 bases between. Here the CDR3 reads CATSDMMGDTQYF. The DNA for the CDR3 is TGTGCCACCAGTGATATGATGGGAGATACGCAGTATTTT.

This clonotype was counted between two and nine times. J is TRBJ2-7 and V is TRBV20-1, with 8 bases identical to TRBD2. After removal of 4 bases from V and 3 bases from J, the junction contained 8 bases not matched to a gene. Germline loops: CDR1 DFQATT, CDR2 SNEGSKA (reference sequence). CDR3 length: 14 residues. The CDR3 loop is CSAKSGGRSYEQYF. Written as DNA, the CDR3 is TGCAGTGCTAAGAGCGGGGGCCGGAGCTACGAGCAGTACTTC.

This clonotype was seen a handful of times. This chain uses TRBV20-1 with TRBJ1-1; D not resolved. Germline lookup yields CDR1 DFQATT and CDR2 SNEGSKA (reference sequence). Trimming removed 3 bases from V and 9 bases from J, with 8 bases in between. The CDR3 has 10 residues. The CDR3 protein is CSASFGKAFF. The CDR3 nucleotides are TGCAGTGCTAGTTTTGGTAAAGCTTTCTTT.

This clonotype was recorded at least ten times. The rearrangement uses TRBV5-1 and TRBJ1-1, with D maybe TRBD1 (5 bases). This CDR3 has 14 residues. Trimming took off 0 bases at V and 3 bases at J, with 9 bases between the two ends. CDR1 and CDR2 (germline): SGHRS, YFSETQ. The CDR3: CASSLAGDYTEAFF. The CDR3 bases are TGCGCCAGCAGCTTGGCCGGGGACTACACTGAAGCTTTCTTT.

This clonotype was picked up many times. This chain uses TRBV2 with TRBJ1-2; D unresolved. The germline gives CDR1 SNHLY, CDR2 FYNNEI. This CDR3 comprises 13 residues. Trimming stripped 5 bases from V and 9 bases from J, with 16 bases between. The CDR3 region is CASSSDSAPRYTF. The CDR3 region has the DNA TGTGCCAGCAGTTCGGACTCAGCGCCCCGCTACACCTTC.

This clonotype was counted many times. V usage is TRBV18 and J usage is TRBJ1-1, with a possible D match to TRBD1 (6 bases). Trimming pared 4 bases from V and 1 base from J, leaving 10 bases between. CDR1 is KGHSH and CDR2 is LQKENI in the germline V gene. The CDR3 length is 14 residues. The CDR3: CASSLLDRNTEAFF. The DNA for the CDR3 is TGTGCCAGCTCACTCCTGGACAGGAACACTGAAGCTTTCTTT.

This chain uses TRBV20-1 with TRBJ1-2, with TRBD1 matching 7 bases. This CDR3 has 13 amino acids. Looked up from germline, CDR1 is DFQATT and CDR2 is SNEGSKA (reference sequence). J gave up 4 bases and V 5 bases, and 7 bases lay outside the gene matches. The CDR3 loop is CSAYRGIGYGYTF. DNA of the CDR3: TGCAGTGCTTACAGGGGAATAGGCTATGGCTACACCTTC.

This chain links TRBV28 with TRBJ2-7, with TRBD1 matching over 8 bases. Germline-derived CDR1 and CDR2 are MDHEN and SYDVKM. The CDR3 loop spans 15 amino acids. V was pared by 6 bases and J by 2 bases, with 9 bases of the junction left unmatched. The CDR3 DNA reads as TGTGCCAGCAGGACCGGGACAGGAACCGCCTACGAGCAGTACTTC. Translated, it gives CASRTGTGTAYEQYF.

This chain's CDR3 is CASSAGLAGTNEQFF. In DNA, the CDR3 is TGTGCCAGCAGTGCGGGCCTAGCGGGGACTAATGAGCAGTTCTTC. V gene TRBV6-1 combines with J gene TRBJ2-1; 9 bases map to TRBD2. There are 15 residues in the CDR3. The trim removed 4 bases at V and 7 bases at J, leaving 8 bases unmatched. Germline assignment: CDR1 MNHNS and CDR2 SASEGT.

This clonotype was detected only a few times. J is TRBJ2-1 and V is TRBV12-5; D is ambiguous. The CDR3 contains 11 residues. Germline CDR1 is LGHNT and CDR2 is FRNRAP. V was cut by 0 bases and J by 10 bases, with 4 bases left in between. Here the CDR3 DNA reads TGTGCTAGTGGTTTGGTCCGGGAGCAGTTCTTC. Protein: CASGLVREQFF. Full variable domain (outside the CDR3, taken from reference TRBV12-5 and TRBJ2-1): DARVTQTPRHKVTEMGQEVTMRCQPILGHNTVFWYRQTMMQGLELLAYFRNRAPLDDSGMPKDRFSAEMPDATLATLKIQPSEPRDSAVYFCASGLVREQFFGPGTRLTVL.

This clonotype was seen a few times. The genes are TRBV3-1 and TRBJ2-7; 7 bases align to TRBD1. Losses at the gene ends were 4 bases for V and 3 bases for J; bases not matched to a gene: 12. The CDR3 extends over 16 amino acids. The germline V gene has CDR1 LGHDT and CDR2 YNNKEL (reference sequence). The CDR3 spells CASSPVAQGIIYEQYF. In DNA, the CDR3 is TGTGCCAGCAGCCCAGTGGCACAGGGGATTATCTACGAGCAGTACTTC.

This clonotype occurred many times. The chain couples TRBV20-1 to TRBJ1-4; D may be TRBD1 (5 bases). This CDR3 contains 14 residues. The ends were cut back, 0 bases at V and 2 bases at J, with 7 bases in the middle. Germline assignment: CDR1 DFQATT and CDR2 SNEGSKA (reference sequence). CDR3 sequence: CSARDGTTNEKLFF. DNA for the CDR3: TGCAGTGCTAGAGACGGGACGACTAATGAAAAACTGTTTTTT.

This clonotype was counted ten times or more. The chain links TRBV4-1 to TRBJ1-1, with D possibly matching TRBD1 (5 bases). The CDR3 runs 15 residues. Trimming removed 4 bases at V and 3 bases at J, with 15 bases between. Germline CDR1 and CDR2: MGHRA and YSYEKL. As DNA, the CDR3 is TGCGCCAGCAGCCGCGAGAACCGGGGGGACACTGAAGCTTTCTTT. Amino acids: CASSRENRGDTEAFF.

This clonotype was counted many times. This chain links TRBV28 with TRBJ2-1; D is unclear. The germline V and J ends were trimmed by 7 bases and 8 bases, with 12 bases remaining between them. CDR1 and CDR2 (germline): MDHEN, SYDVKM. This CDR3 spans 12 amino acids. The CDR3 here is CASNDGLYEQFF. The CDR3 DNA sequence: TGTGCCAGCAACGATGGGCTTTATGAGCAGTTCTTC.

This clonotype showed up many times. This chain joins TRBV27 and TRBJ2-7, with 9 bases matching TRBD1. Per germline, CDR1 MNHEY and CDR2 SMNVEV (reference sequence). This CDR3 is built from 18 residues. V shed 3 bases and J 5 bases; nucleotides not matched to a gene: 17. The CDR3 DNA follows: TGTGCCAGCAGTTTCAGGGACAGGGTAATTGTGCCCCTCAACGAGCAGTACTTC. Its protein is CASSFRDRVIVPLNEQYF.

The gene calls are TRBV5-1 and TRBJ2-4, with D hard to call. The V and J ends lost 0 bases and 7 bases respectively, with 17 bases between them. CDR1 is SGHRS and CDR2 is YFSETQ in the germline V gene. This CDR3 has 16 residues. CDR3 in amino acids: CASSLDGPQLGNIQYF. CDR3 nucleotides: TGCGCCAGCAGCTTGGATGGACCCCAATTAGGCAACATTCAGTACTTC.

This clonotype was counted ten times or more. This chain joins TRBV18 and TRBJ1-4; unclear D gene. Germline V CDR1 and CDR2: KGHSH, LQKENI. The CDR3 totals 14 residues. The V and J ends lost 2 bases and 0 bases respectively, with 4 bases between them. CDR3 region: CASSPAATNEKLFF. For the CDR3, the DNA is TGTGCCAGCTCACCAGCTGCAACTAATGAAAAACTGTTTTTT.

As regards this clonotype: A much larger clone lies a single base off, so this may be a read error. The chain combines TRBV24-1 with TRBJ2-1; 9 positions match TRBD1. The germline gives CDR1 KGHDR, CDR2 SFDVKD. This CDR3 has 14 residues. V trimming: 9 bases; J trimming: 10 bases; junction bases outside the gene matches: 12. The CDR3 protein is CATSPADRGGEQFF. CDR3 coding DNA: TGTGCCACCTCCCCCGCGGACAGGGGAGGAGAGCAGTTCTTC.

Ten or more counts support this clonotype. The chain has TRBV5-1 and TRBJ2-1; TRBD2 matches at 7 bases. V was clipped by 3 bases and J by 7 bases; unmatched bases: 10. Per germline, CDR1 SGHRS and CDR2 YFSETQ. The CDR3 length is 15 residues. The CDR3 loop reads CASSYEGGPGNEQFF. CDR3 nucleotides: TGCGCCAGCAGCTACGAGGGAGGGCCGGGGAATGAGCAGTTCTTC.

Many counts were recorded for this clonotype. The J gene is TRBJ2-1, the V gene TRBV24-1, with 11 bases fitting TRBD2. Trimming at V came to 4 bases and at J to 9 bases, leaving 10 bases not matched to a gene. This CDR3 region has 16 residues. Germline-derived CDR1 and CDR2 are KGHDR and SFDVKD. CDR3 bases: TGTGCCACCAGTGACCGCACTAGCGGGAGTGTTGGTGAGCAGTTCTTC. Protein sequence: CATSDRTSGSVGEQFF.

This clonotype showed up just once. The chain links TRBV28 to TRBJ2-7, with D perhaps TRBD1 (5 bases). The germline V gene has CDR1 MDHEN and CDR2 SYDVKM. Trimming shortened V by 3 bases and J by 4 bases, and 13 bases separated the two germline ends. CDR3 length: 14 residues. The chain's CDR3 is CASSFQGFQYEQYF. DNA for the CDR3: TGTGCCAGCAGTTTTCAGGGATTTCAATACGAGCAGTACTTC. Looking up the rest from reference TRBV28 and TRBJ2-7 gives the full variable domain: DVKVTQSSRYLVKRTGEKVFLECVQDMDHENMFWYRQDPGLGLRLIYFSYDVKMKEKGDIPEGYSVSREKKERFSLILESASTNQTSMYLCASSFQGFQYEQYFGPGTRLTVT.

This clonotype showed up many times. This chain links TRBV20-1 with TRBJ2-7; D is possibly TRBD1 (5 bases). The CDR3 loop spans 11 amino acids. Germline CDR1 DFQATT, CDR2 SNEGSKA (reference sequence). The V and J ends lost 5 bases and 3 bases respectively, with 8 bases between them. The CDR3 here is CSAQQVYEQYF. CDR3 coding DNA: TGCAGTGCTCAACAGGTCTACGAGCAGTACTTC.

The gene calls are TRBV2 and TRBJ2-1, with TRBD2 matching 8 bases. The germline CDR1 and CDR2 sequences are SNHLY and FYNNEI. V was pared by 7 bases and J by 8 bases, with 4 bases of the junction left unmatched. The CDR3 has 12 residues. The CDR3 sequence: CASTLAGYEQFF. CDR3 DNA: TGTGCCAGCACCTTAGCGGGATATGAGCAGTTCTTC.